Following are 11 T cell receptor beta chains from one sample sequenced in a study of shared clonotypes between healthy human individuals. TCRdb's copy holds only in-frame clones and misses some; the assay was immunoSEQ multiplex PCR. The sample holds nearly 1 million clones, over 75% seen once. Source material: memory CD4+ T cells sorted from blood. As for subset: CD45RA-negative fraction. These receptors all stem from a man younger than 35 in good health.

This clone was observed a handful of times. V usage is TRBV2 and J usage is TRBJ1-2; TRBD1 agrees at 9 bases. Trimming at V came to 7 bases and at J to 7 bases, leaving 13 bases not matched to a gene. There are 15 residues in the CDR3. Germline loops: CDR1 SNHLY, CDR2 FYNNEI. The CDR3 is CASTPYIQGASGYTF. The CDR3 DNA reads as TGTGCCAGCACACCATATATACAGGGGGCTTCTGGCTACACCTTC. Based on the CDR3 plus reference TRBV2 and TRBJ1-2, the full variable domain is EPEVTQTPSHQVTQMGQEVILRCVPISNHLYFYWYRQILGQKVEFLVSFYNNEISEKSEIFDDQFSVERPDGSNFTLKIRSTKLEDSAMYFCASTPYIQGASGYTFGSGTRLTVV.

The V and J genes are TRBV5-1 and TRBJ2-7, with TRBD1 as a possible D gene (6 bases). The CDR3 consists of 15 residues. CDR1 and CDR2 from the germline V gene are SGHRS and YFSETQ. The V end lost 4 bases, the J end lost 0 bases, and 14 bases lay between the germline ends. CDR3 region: CASSPGTSISYEQYF. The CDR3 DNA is TGCGCCAGCAGCCCCGGGACAAGTATCTCCTACGAGCAGTACTTC.

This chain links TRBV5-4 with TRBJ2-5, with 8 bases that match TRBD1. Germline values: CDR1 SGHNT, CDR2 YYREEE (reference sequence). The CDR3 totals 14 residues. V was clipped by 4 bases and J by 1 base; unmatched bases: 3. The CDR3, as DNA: TGTGCCAGCAGCCAGGGGACAGGCCAAGAGACCCAGTACTTC. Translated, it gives CASSQGTGQETQYF. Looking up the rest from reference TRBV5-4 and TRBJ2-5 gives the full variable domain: ETGVTQSPTHLIKTRGQQVTLRCSSQSGHNTVSWYQQALGQGPQFIFQYYREEENGRGNFPPRFSGLQFPNYSSELNVNALELDDSALYLCASSQGTGQETQYFGPGTRLLVL.

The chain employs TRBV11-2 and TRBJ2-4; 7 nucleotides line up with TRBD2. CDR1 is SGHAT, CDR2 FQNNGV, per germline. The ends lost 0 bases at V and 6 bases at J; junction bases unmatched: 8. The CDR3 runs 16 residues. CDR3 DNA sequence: TGTGCCAGCAGCTTAGAGACTGGCGGGAGAATAAACATTCAGTACTTC. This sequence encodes CASSLETGGRINIQYF. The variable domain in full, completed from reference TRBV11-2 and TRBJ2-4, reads EAGVAQSPRYKIIEKRQSVAFWCNPISGHATLYWYQQILGQGPKLLIQFQNNGVVDDSQLPKDRFSAERLKGVDSTLKIQPAKLEDSAVYLCASSLETGGRINIQYFGAGTRLSVL.

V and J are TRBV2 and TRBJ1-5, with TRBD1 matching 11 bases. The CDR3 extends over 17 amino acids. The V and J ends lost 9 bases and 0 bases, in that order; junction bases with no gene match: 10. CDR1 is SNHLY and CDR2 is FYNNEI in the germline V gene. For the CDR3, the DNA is TGTGCCAGTAAAGTGGGACAGGGGGGAAATAGCAATCAGCCCCAGCATTTT. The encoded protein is CASKVGQGGNSNQPQHF. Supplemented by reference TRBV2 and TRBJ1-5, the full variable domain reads EPEVTQTPSHQVTQMGQEVILRCVPISNHLYFYWYRQILGQKVEFLVSFYNNEISEKSEIFDDQFSVERPDGSNFTLKIRSTKLEDSAMYFCASKVGQGGNSNQPQHFGDGTRLSIL.

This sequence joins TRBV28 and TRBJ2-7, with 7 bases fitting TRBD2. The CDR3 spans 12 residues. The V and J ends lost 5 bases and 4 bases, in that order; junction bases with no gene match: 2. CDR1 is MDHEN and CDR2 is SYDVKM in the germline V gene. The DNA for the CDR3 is TGTGCCAGCAGTCGGCGGGAGTACGAGCAGTACTTC. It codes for CASSRREYEQYF.

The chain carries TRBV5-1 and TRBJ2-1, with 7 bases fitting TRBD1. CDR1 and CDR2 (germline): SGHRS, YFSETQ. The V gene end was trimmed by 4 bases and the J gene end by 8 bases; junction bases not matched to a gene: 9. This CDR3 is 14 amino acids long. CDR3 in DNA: TGCGCCAGCAGCCGGGACAGTTCGTACGATGAGCAGTTCTTC. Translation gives CASSRDSSYDEQFF.

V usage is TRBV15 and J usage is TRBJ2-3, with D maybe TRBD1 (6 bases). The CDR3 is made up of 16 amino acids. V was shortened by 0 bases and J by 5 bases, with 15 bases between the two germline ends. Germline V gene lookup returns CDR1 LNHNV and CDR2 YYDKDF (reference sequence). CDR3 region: CATSRDRDRMQDTQYF. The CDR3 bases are TGTGCCACCAGCAGAGATCGTGACAGGATGCAAGATACGCAGTATTTT. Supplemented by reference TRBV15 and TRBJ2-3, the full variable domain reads DAMVIQNPRYQVTQFGKPVTLSCSQTLNHNVMYWYQQKSSQAPKLLFHYYDKDFNNEADTPDNFQSRRPNTSFCFLDIRSPGLGDTAMYLCATSRDRDRMQDTQYFGPGTRLTVL.

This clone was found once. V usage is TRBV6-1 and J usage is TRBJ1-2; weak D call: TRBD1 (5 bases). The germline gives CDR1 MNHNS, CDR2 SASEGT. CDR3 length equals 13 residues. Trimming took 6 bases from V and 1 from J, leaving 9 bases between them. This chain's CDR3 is CASRATDNYGYTF. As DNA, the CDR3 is TGTGCCAGCAGAGCGACAGATAACTATGGCTACACCTTC.

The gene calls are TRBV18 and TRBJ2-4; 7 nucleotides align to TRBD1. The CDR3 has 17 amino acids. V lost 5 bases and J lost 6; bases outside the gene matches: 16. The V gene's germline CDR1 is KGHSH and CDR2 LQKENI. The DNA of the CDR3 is TGTGCCAGCTCAGACCCCCGCTTAGGACAGGACATAAACATTCAGTACTTC. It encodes CASSDPRLGQDINIQYF.

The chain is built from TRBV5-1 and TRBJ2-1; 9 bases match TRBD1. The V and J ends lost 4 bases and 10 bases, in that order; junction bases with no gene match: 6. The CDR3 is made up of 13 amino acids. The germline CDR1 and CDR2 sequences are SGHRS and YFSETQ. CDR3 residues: CASSTDRGIEQFF. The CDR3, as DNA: TGCGCCAGCAGCACGGACAGGGGTATCGAGCAGTTCTTC.